This note documents a single T cell receptor beta chain sequence. These data come from a study of T cell responses to AZD1222 COVID-19 vaccine. Sequenced by immunoSEQ multiplex PCR; TCRdb stores in-frame clones only, minus some. The sample holds about 120,000 clones, over 75% seen once. Deletions cut 5 bases from V and 3 bases from J, with 5 bases between. Looked up from germline, CDR1 is SGHDN and CDR2 is FVKESK. The CDR3 loop spans 11 amino acids. Sequenced here: peripheral blood, sampled 28 days after the second dose of the MenACWY control vaccine. The source of this sequence is an adult who received the MenACWY meningococcal vaccine as a control. V usage is TRBV14 and J usage is TRBJ2-7; no firm D call. CDR3 region: CASSIDYEQYF. The CDR3 DNA reads TGTGCCAGCAGCATCGACTACGAGCAGTACTTC.